Listed here is a single T cell receptor beta chain. The record originates from a study of T cell clonotyping in hematopoietic cell transplantation. Data came from immunoSEQ multiplex PCR; TCRdb stores just in-frame clones and leaves some out. In the table there are approximately 14,000 clones, around 97% of which are singletons. CDR1 and CDR2 from the germline V gene are MNHNS and SASEGT. V gave up 3 bases and J gave up 5 bases, with 7 bases separating them. This CDR3 spans 12 amino acids. The chain has TRBV6-1 and TRBJ2-5; D ambiguous. The material was peripheral blood mononuclear cells, obtained 30 days after allogeneic stem cell transplant. This TCR was sampled from a female patient between 50 and 59 years old who had an allogeneic stem cell transplant from an unrelated donor, so T cells may come from the graft donor. Some clones in this sample may be carry-over from other donors' samples. CDR3 protein: CASSEGWETQYF. CDR3 sequence (DNA): TGTGCCAGCAGTGAGGGTTGGGAGACCCAGTACTTC.